The 15 T cell receptor beta chains reported below all come from one sample, sequenced in a study of regulatory dendritic cells for organ transplantation. The assay was immunoSEQ multiplex PCR, and TCRdb's table has in-frame clones only and misses some. The repertoire holds more than 35,000 clones, around nine tenths seen once, with approximately 0.11% in the top ten. Sequences were obtained from naive CD8+ T cells from blood. Subset: CD45RA+ naive T cells. These receptors all stem from a human donor in good health.

The chain links TRBV27 to TRBJ2-7; maybe TRBD1 (6 bases). CDR1 and CDR2 (germline): MNHEY, SMNVEV (reference sequence). Trimming pared 5 bases from V and 4 bases from J, leaving 18 bases between. CDR3 length: 15 amino acids. CDR3 nucleotide sequence: TGTGCCAGCAGTCTTTCTAATGGGGGCCTTTACGAGCAGTACTTC. This translates into CASSLSNGGLYEQYF.

V usage is TRBV5-6 and J usage is TRBJ2-7; no reliable D call. Germline V lookup: CDR1 SGHDT, CDR2 YYEEEE. The CDR3 totals 14 residues. V shed 7 bases and J shed 5 bases, with 19 bases lying between them. The CDR3 region is CASEDGNSPNEQYF. In DNA, the CDR3 is TGTGCCAGCGAAGATGGGAACAGCCCTAACGAGCAGTACTTC.

J is TRBJ2-1 and V is TRBV7-9; 8 bases are a match to TRBD2. The germline gives CDR1 SEHNR, CDR2 FQNEAQ (reference sequence). V shed 5 bases, J shed 0 bases, and the junction held 0 bases outside the gene matches. This CDR3 contains 14 residues. This CDR3 is CASSRGGSYNEQFF. The CDR3 coding sequence is TGTGCCAGCAGCCGGGGGGGCTCCTACAATGAGCAGTTCTTC.

The chain links TRBV7-9 to TRBJ2-7, with 8 bases identical to TRBD2. Trimming took 0 bases from V and 6 from J; bases not matched to a gene: 7. This CDR3 has 15 amino acids. In germline, CDR1 is SEHNR, CDR2 FQNEAQ (reference sequence). CDR3 sequence: CASSLASGSSLEQYF. CDR3 DNA sequence: TGTGCCAGCAGCTTAGCGAGCGGGAGCTCTCTCGAGCAGTACTTC.

This clone was seen a single time. The gene calls are TRBV28 and TRBJ2-3, with no clear D. Germline V gene data show CDR1 as MDHEN and CDR2 as SYDVKM. With 11 bases removed from V and 2 bases from J, the gap between germline ends came to 17 bases. The CDR3 extends over 14 amino acids. The CDR3 reads CASRPRRYTDTQYF. The CDR3, as DNA: TGTGCCTCACGCCCCAGGCGATACACAGATACGCAGTATTTT.

This clone was detected only once. The rearrangement joins TRBV10-1 to TRBJ2-3, with 7 nucleotides matching TRBD1. The V gene end was trimmed by 2 bases and the J gene end by 4 bases; junction bases not matched to a gene: 6. Germline V gene data show CDR1 as WNHNN and CDR2 as SYGVQD (reference sequence). CDR3 length: 15 residues. CDR3 in amino acids: CASSEGRGWPDTQYF. The CDR3, as DNA: TGCGCCAGCAGTGAGGGCAGGGGGTGGCCAGATACGCAGTATTTT.

J is TRBJ2-1 and V is TRBV27; 8 nucleotides align to TRBD2. This CDR3 has 13 residues. Germline V CDR1 and CDR2: MNHEY, SMNVEV (reference sequence). V lost 6 bases to trimming and J lost 4 bases; unmatched junction nucleotides: 2. CDR3 residues: CASSVAGYNEQFF. The CDR3 bases are TGTGCCAGCAGCGTAGCGGGGTACAATGAGCAGTTCTTC.

This chain joins TRBV19 and TRBJ2-7; D is ambiguous. The ends were cut back, 5 bases at V and 0 bases at J, with 14 bases in the middle. Germline CDR1 reads LNHDA; CDR2 reads SQIVND (reference sequence). CDR3 size: 15 residues. The CDR3 sequence is CASSPAGRSSYEQYF. The CDR3 DNA sequence: TGTGCCAGTAGTCCAGCCGGTAGGAGCTCCTACGAGCAGTACTTC.

This chain links TRBV29-1 with TRBJ1-2; D gene unclear. This CDR3 spans 14 amino acids. V lost 2 bases and J lost 0, with 10 bases in between. In germline, CDR1 is SQVTM, CDR2 ANQGSEA. The CDR3 is CSVESVGANYGYTF. The CDR3 DNA is TGCAGCGTTGAATCGGTAGGAGCTAACTATGGCTACACCTTC. Drawing the rest from reference TRBV29-1 and TRBJ1-2, the complete variable domain is SAVISQKPSRDICQRGTSLTIQCQVDSQVTMMFWYRQQPGQSLTLIATANQGSEATYESGFVIDKFPISRPNLTFSTLTVSNMSPEDSSIYLCSVESVGANYGYTFGSGTRLTVV.

The chain couples TRBV9 to TRBJ1-1; D ambiguous. This CDR3 is built from 15 residues. Germline loops: CDR1 SGDLS, CDR2 YYNGEE. Between the trimmed V and J ends, which lost 3 bases and 3 bases, there was a span of 15 bases. The DNA of the CDR3 is TGTGCCAGCAGCGGTGGTTTGGGTTTGGACACTGAAGCTTTCTTT. As protein: CASSGGLGLDTEAFF.

This rearrangement joins TRBV21-1 to TRBJ1-1; the table's D gene call, TRBD1, was not cross checked with the DNA. TRBV21-1 is annotated as a pseudogene. The CDR3 spans 11 residues. In DNA form, the CDR3 reads TGTGCCAGCAGCTCCCGGGACAACGCTTTCTTT. Its translation: CASSSRDNAFF.

The CDR3 coding sequence is TGTGCCAGCAGCCCCCCGCGAGGGGGTACCGGGGAGCTGTTTTTT. It specifies CASSPPRGGTGELFF. The chain has TRBV13 and TRBJ2-2, with TRBD1 as a possible D gene (6 bases). This CDR3 has 15 residues. Germline CDR1 and CDR2: PRHDT and FYEKMQ (reference sequence). Trimming removed 5 bases at V and 5 bases at J, with 15 bases between. The entire variable domain, with the rest obtained from reference TRBV13 and TRBJ2-2, is as follows: AAGVIQSPRHLIKEKRETATLKCYPIPRHDTVYWYQQGPGQDPQFLISFYEKMQSDKGSIPDRFSAQQFSDYHSELNMSSLELGDSALYFCASSPPRGGTGELFFGEGSRLTVL.

V and J are TRBV10-2 and TRBJ2-7; 14 bases match TRBD2. CDR3 length: 16 residues. Germline lookup yields CDR1 WSHSY and CDR2 SAAADI. The V and J ends lost 7 bases and 1 base, in that order; junction bases with no gene match: 6. This chain's CDR3 is CASIGLAGGVSYEQYF. Here the CDR3 DNA reads TGCGCCAGCATTGGACTAGCGGGAGGTGTTTCCTACGAGCAGTACTTC.

The chain joins TRBV5-6 to TRBJ1-1; D remains ambiguous. V lost 0 bases to trimming and J lost 3 bases, with 3 bases between them. The germline V gene has CDR1 SGHDT and CDR2 YYEEEE. The CDR3 contains 12 residues. CDR3 nucleotide sequence: TGTGCCAGCAGCTTGGGGGACACTGAAGCTTTCTTT. This gives the protein CASSLGDTEAFF.

This chain uses TRBV27 with TRBJ1-2; no clear D gene. There are 13 residues in the CDR3. Trimming left V 0 bases short and J 5 bases short, with 7 bases between. CDR1 is MNHEY and CDR2 is SMNVEV in the germline V gene (reference sequence). The DNA for the CDR3 is TGTGCCAGCAGTTTATCGGCCTTTTATGGCTACACCTTC. This gives the protein CASSLSAFYGYTF.